This T cell receptor beta chain was captured by sequencing in a study of blood T cells in healthy people across ages. The study, taken as a whole, reports: A strong correlation was found between TCR beta diversity and the percentage of naive T cells.

The use of a sample-barcoded 5' primer and a J-beta primer mix characterized a second PCR of about 7 to 12 cycles. In TCRdb, the 5' RACE reads were re-called with MiXCR into one record per CDR3 protein. The sample has approximately 780,000 distinct CDR3 sequences; roughly 24% are singletons. Germline V CDR1 and CDR2: SGDLS, YYNGEE. The CDR3 is made up of 16 amino acids. V was clipped by 0 bases and J by 3 bases; unmatched bases: 5. A note on this clonotype: Its specificity is unknown.

These data were likewise used in another study, on T cells of mothers and their children. Turning to that study: It was through the M1S primer of the second PCR that sample barcodes and 2-4 random nucleotides were added. When mothers and children were related, their normalized repertoire overlap, which was always slightly higher, did not differ significantly from that of unrelated pairs.

The sequenced sample consisted of blood. The sequence came from a boy aged 5-17 years in good health. The chain employs TRBV9 and TRBJ2-7; 11 bases fit TRBD2. For the CDR3, the DNA is TGTGCCAGCAGCGTAGGCCCGACTAGCGGGGACTACGAGCAGTACTTC. It yields the protein CASSVGPTSGDYEQYF.